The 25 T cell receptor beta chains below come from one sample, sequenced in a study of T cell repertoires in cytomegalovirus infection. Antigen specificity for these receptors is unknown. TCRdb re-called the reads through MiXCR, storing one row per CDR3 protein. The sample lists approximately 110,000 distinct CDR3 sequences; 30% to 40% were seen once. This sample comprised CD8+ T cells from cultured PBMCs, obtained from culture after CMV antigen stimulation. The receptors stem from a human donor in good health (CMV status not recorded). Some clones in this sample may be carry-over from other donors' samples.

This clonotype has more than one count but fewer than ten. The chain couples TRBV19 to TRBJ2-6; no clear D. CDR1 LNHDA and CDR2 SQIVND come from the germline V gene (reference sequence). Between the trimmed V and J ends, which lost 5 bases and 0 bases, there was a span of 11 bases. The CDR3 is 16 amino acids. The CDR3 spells CASSPLINSGANVLTF. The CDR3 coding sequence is TGTGCCAGTAGTCCCCTCATTAACTCTGGGGCCAACGTCCTGACTTTC.

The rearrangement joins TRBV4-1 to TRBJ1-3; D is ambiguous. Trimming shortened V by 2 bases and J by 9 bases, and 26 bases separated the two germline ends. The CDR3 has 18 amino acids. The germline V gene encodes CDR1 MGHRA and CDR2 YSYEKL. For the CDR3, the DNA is TGCGCCAGCAGCCAACCCCATCAAACCGACGCCTCCCTAGGCACCATATATTTT. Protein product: CASSQPHQTDASLGTIYF.

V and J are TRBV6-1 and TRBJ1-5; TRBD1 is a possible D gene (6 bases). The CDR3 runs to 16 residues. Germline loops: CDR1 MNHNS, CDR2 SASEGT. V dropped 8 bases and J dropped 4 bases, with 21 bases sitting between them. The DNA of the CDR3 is TGTGCCAGCGGCCAAAAAACAGGGTTTGGAAATCAGCCCCAGCATTTT. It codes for CASGQKTGFGNQPQHF.

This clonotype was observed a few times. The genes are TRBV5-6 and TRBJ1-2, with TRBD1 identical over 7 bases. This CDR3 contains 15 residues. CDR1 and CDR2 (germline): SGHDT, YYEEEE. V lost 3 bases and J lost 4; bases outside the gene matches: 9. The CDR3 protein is CASSSRQGFAYGYTF. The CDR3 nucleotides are TGTGCCAGCAGCTCTCGACAGGGTTTCGCCTATGGCTACACCTTC.

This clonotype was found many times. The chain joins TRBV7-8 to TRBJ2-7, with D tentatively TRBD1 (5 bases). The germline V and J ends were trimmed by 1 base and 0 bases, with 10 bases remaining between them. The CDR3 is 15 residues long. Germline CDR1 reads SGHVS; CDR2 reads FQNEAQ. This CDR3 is CASSLDDRTSYEQYF. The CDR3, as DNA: TGTGCCAGCAGCTTAGATGACAGAACCTCCTACGAGCAGTACTTC.

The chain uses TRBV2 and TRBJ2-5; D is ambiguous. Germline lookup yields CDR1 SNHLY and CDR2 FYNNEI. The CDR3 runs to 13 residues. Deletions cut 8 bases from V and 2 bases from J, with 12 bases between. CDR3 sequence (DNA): TGTGCCAGCCACGACATTGCTCAAGAGACCCAGTACTTC. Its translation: CASHDIAQETQYF.

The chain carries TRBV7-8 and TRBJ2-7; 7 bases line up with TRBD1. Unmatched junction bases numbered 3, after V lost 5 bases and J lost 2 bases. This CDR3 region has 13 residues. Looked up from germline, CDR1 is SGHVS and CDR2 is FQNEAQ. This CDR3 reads CASSRGQAYEQYF. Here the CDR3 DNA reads TGTGCCAGCAGCCGCGGACAGGCCTACGAGCAGTACTTC.

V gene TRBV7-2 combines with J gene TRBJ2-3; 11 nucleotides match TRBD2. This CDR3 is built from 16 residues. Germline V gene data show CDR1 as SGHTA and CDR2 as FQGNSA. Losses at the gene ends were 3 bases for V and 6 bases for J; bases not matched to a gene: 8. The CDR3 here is CASSLALAGGFDTQYF. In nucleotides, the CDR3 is TGTGCCAGCAGCTTGGCCCTAGCGGGGGGATTTGATACGCAGTATTTT.

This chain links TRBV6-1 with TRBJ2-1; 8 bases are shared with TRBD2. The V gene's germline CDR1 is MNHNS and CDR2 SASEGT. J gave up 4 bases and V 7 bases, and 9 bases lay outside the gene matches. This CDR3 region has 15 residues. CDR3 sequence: CASKERGLSYNEQFF. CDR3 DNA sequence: TGTGCCAGCAAAGAGCGGGGGCTGTCATACAATGAGCAGTTCTTC.

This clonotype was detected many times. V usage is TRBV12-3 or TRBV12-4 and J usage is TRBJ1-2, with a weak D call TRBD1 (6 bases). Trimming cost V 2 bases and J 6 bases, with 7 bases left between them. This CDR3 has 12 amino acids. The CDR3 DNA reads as TGTGCCAGCAGTTTATCAGGGGATGGCTACACCTTC. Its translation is CASSLSGDGYTF.

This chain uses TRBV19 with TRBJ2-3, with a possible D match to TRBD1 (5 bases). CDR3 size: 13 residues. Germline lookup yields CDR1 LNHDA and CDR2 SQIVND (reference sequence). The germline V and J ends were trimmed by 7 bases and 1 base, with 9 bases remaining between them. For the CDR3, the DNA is TGTGCCAGTAAGGGCAGGGGCACAGATACGCAGTATTTT. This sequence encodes CASKGRGTDTQYF.

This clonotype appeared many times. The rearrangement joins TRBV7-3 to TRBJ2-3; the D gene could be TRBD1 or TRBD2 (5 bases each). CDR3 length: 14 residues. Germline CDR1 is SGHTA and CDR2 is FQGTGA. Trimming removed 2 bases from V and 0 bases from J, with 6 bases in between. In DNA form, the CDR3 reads TGTGCCAGCAGCTTAGAGGGGAGCACAGATACGCAGTATTTT. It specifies CASSLEGSTDTQYF. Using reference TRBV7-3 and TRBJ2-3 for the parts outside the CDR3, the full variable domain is GAGVSQTPSNKVTEKGKYVELRCDPISGHTALYWYRQSLGQGPEFLIYFQGTGAADDSGLPNDRFFAVRPEGSVSTLKIQRTERGDSAVYLCASSLEGSTDTQYFGPGTRLTVL.

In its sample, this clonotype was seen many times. This chain's CDR3 is CASSLGTSGGAKNIQYF. The CDR3 DNA sequence: TGCGCCAGCAGCCTCGGGACTAGCGGGGGGGCCAAAAACATTCAGTACTTC. The chain has TRBV4-3 and TRBJ2-4; TRBD2 matches 15 bases. The CDR3 is 17 residues long. Germline V gene lookup returns CDR1 LGHNA and CDR2 YSLEER. V gave up 4 bases and J gave up 1 base; unmatched junction bases: 2.

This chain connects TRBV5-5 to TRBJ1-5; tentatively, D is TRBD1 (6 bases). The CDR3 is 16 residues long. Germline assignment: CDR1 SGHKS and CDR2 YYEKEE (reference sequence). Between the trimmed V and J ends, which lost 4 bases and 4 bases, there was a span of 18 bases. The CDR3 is CASSPKGGVGNQPQHF. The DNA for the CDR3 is TGTGCCAGCAGCCCGAAGGGGGGTGTTGGGAATCAGCCCCAGCATTTT.

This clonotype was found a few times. The CDR3 nucleotides are TGTGCCAGCAGCTTGACTAGTTACAATGAGCAGTTCTTC. Translation: CASSLTSYNEQFF. The chain combines TRBV9 with TRBJ2-1; a weak D match, TRBD2 (6 bases). This CDR3 is built from 13 residues. Germline CDR1 and CDR2: SGDLS and YYNGEE. Trimming removed 4 bases at V and 4 bases at J, with 9 bases between.

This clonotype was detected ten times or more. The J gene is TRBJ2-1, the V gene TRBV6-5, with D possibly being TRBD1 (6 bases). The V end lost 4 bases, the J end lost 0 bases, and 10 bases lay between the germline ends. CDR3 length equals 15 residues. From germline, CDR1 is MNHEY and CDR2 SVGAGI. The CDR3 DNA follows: TGTGCCAGCAGTTCCACAGGGCCCTCCTACAATGAGCAGTTCTTC. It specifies CASSSTGPSYNEQFF.

The CDR3 reads CASSFIPVEDYGYTF. In DNA, the CDR3 is TGTGCCAGCAGCTTTATCCCGGTTGAGGACTATGGCTACACCTTC. V usage is TRBV5-4 and J usage is TRBJ1-2, with D hard to call. The germline V gene has CDR1 SGHNT and CDR2 YYREEE (reference sequence). Trimming shortened V by 2 bases and J by 3 bases, and 14 bases separated the two germline ends. The CDR3 sequence is 15 residues long.

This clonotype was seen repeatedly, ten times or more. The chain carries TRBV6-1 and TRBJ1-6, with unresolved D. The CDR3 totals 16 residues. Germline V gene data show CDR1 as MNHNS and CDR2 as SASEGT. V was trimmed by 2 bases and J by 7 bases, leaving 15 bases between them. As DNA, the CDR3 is TGTGCCAGCAGTGAAACCGCGGGAGCTGCCAATTCACCCCTCCACTTT. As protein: CASSETAGAANSPLHF.

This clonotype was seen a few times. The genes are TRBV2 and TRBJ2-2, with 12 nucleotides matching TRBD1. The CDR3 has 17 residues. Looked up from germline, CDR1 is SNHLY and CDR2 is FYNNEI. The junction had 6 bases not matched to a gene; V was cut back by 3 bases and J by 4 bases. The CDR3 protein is CASSEPGQGASTGELFF. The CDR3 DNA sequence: TGTGCCAGCAGTGAGCCGGGACAGGGGGCTTCCACCGGGGAGCTGTTTTTT.

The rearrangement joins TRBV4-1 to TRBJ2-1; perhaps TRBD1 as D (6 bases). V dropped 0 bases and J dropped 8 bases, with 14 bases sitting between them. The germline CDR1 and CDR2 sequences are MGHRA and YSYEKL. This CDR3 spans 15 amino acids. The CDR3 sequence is CASSQDRQGWDEQFF. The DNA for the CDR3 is TGCGCCAGCAGCCAAGATCGCCAGGGGTGGGATGAGCAGTTCTTC.

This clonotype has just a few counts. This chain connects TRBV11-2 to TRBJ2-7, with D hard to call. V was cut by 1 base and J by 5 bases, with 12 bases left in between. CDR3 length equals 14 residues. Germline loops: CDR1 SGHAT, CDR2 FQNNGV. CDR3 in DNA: TGTGCCAGCAGCTTAGTCCCAGCAGGCGACGAGCAGTACTTC. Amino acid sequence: CASSLVPAGDEQYF.

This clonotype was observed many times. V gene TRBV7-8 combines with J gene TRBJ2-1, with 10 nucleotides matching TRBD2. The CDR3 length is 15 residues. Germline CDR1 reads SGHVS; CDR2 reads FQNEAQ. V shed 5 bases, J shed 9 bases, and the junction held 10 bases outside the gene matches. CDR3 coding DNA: TGTGCCAGCAGCCTCATAGCGGGGGGCCCCCCTGAGCAGTTCTTC. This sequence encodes CASSLIAGGPPEQFF.

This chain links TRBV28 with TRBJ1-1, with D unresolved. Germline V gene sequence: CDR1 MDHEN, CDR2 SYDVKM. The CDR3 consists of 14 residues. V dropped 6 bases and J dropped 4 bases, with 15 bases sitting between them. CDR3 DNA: TGTGCCAGCAGGGAGGCGGGCGGAGTCACTGAAGCTTTCTTT. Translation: CASREAGGVTEAFF.

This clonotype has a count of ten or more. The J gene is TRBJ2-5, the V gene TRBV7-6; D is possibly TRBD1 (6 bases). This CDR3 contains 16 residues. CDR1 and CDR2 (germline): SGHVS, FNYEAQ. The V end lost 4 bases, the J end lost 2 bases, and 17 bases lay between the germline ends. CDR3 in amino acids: CASSSLGAGDQETQYF. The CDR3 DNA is TGTGCCAGCAGCTCCTTAGGGGCAGGGGATCAAGAGACCCAGTACTTC.

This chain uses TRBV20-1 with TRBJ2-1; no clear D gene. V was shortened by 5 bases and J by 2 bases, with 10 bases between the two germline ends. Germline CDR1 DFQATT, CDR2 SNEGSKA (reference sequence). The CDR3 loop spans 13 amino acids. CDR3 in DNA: TGCAGTGCTCAGCCATTGGCCTACAATGAGCAGTTCTTC. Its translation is CSAQPLAYNEQFF.